The 11 T cell receptor beta chains given below trace back to one sample, sequenced in a study of beta chain features in type 1 diabetes (dated by TCRdb to about 2018). Beyond this particular receptor, the publication reports: A moderate but significant shortening of TCRB CDR3 length was observed in type 1 diabetes patients in all four CD4+ subsets.

The receptor library was made with the immunoSEQ multiplex PCR assay. The High Capacity cDNA Reverse Transcription Kit was used to reverse transcribe all of the isolated RNA, meaning that expressed TCRB transcripts were what got sequenced. TCRdb retrieved this table from immuneACCESS and kept in-frame rearrangements only. Not all clones are present; in checked studies, unresolved V genes account for under half, and no reason is known for the remainder. The sample table contains a few hundred thousand clones; only one count was recorded for around a tenth of them. About 0.64% of the sample goes to the ten largest clones. Antigen specificity for these receptors is unknown. The sample taken for sequencing was central memory CD4+ T cells from blood. The source of these receptors is a man younger than 40 with type 1 diabetes.

This clone was detected only a few times. The chain links TRBV28 to TRBJ1-1, with D tentatively TRBD1 (6 bases). From germline, CDR1 is MDHEN and CDR2 SYDVKM. The CDR3 length is 14 residues. Trimming left V 7 bases short and J 4 bases short, with 16 bases between. CDR3 amino acids: CASNLPRGITEAFF. CDR3 coding DNA: TGTGCCAGCAATCTACCCAGGGGAATCACTGAAGCTTTCTTT.

The V and J genes are TRBV14 and TRBJ2-7; 14 nucleotides align to TRBD2. J was trimmed by 10 bases and V by 4 bases; bases with no gene match: 12. The CDR3 runs 16 residues. Germline assignment: CDR1 SGHDN and CDR2 FVKESK. DNA for the CDR3: TGTGCCAGCAGCCTCGGTCTGTCCGGGACTAGCGGGAGTCAGTACTTC. Residues: CASSLGLSGTSGSQYF.

The rearrangement uses TRBV4-1 and TRBJ2-5; D ambiguous. Germline V CDR1 and CDR2: MGHRA, YSYEKL. The CDR3 is 13 residues long. Between the trimmed V and J ends, which lost 1 base and 1 base, there was a span of 4 bases. The CDR3 here is CASSQVTQETQYF. The DNA of the CDR3 is TGCGCCAGCAGCCAAGTAACCCAAGAGACCCAGTACTTC.

This clone appeared a few times. The J gene is TRBJ1-2, the V gene TRBV7-9, with 7 bases identical to TRBD1. The CDR3 runs to 16 residues. Germline V gives CDR1 SEHNR, CDR2 FQNEAQ (reference sequence). The V gene end was trimmed by 5 bases and the J gene end by 8 bases; junction bases not matched to a gene: 17. CDR3 region: CASSQSGSGGFGGYTF. DNA for the CDR3: TGTGCCAGCAGCCAAAGCGGGTCAGGGGGTTTCGGCGGCTACACCTTC.

This clone was recorded a few times. This chain connects TRBV5-1 to TRBJ2-1, with TRBD1 as a possible D gene (8 bases). The germline gives CDR1 SGHRS, CDR2 YFSETQ. V lost 0 bases and J 6 bases, leaving 13 bases between the germline ends. The CDR3 is 15 residues long. CDR3 sequence: CASSLVQGEGNEQFF. The CDR3 bases are TGCGCCAGCAGCTTGGTACAGGGGGAGGGCAATGAGCAGTTCTTC.

The table lists this clone with many counts. This specimen includes other DNA sequences encoding the same CDR3. The rearrangement uses TRBV28 and TRBJ2-7; no firm D call. Germline V gene sequence: CDR1 MDHEN, CDR2 SYDVKM. The CDR3 spans 10 residues. V was clipped by 3 bases and J by 4 bases, with 1 base between them. The CDR3 spells CASSLYEQYF. The DNA for the CDR3 is TGTGCCAGCAGTTTGTACGAGCAGTACTTC.

This clone has at least ten counts. The rearrangement links TRBV7-9 to TRBJ2-5, with 10 bases matching TRBD2. J lost 4 bases, V lost 5 bases, and 4 bases had no gene match. Germline V gives CDR1 SEHNR, CDR2 FQNEAQ (reference sequence). The CDR3 covers 14 residues. Here the CDR3 DNA reads TGTGCCAGCAGCATCCGGACTAGCGGAGAGACCCAGTACTTC. The encoded protein is CASSIRTSGETQYF.

This clone has a count of ten or more. The chain combines TRBV4-1 with TRBJ2-3; possibly TRBD1 for D (6 bases). V lost 2 bases, J lost 0 bases, and 9 bases lay in between. Germline V gene data show CDR1 as MGHRA and CDR2 as YSYEKL. The CDR3 covers 15 residues. The CDR3 sequence is CASSQRQGSTDTQYF. The CDR3 DNA reads TGCGCCAGCAGCCAAAGGCAGGGGAGCACAGATACGCAGTATTTT.

This clone showed up just a few times. This rearrangement joins TRBV27 to TRBJ2-1; 7 bases align to TRBD1. V lost 5 bases to trimming and J lost 10 bases; unmatched junction nucleotides: 20. In germline, CDR1 is MNHEY, CDR2 SMNVEV (reference sequence). CDR3 length: 17 residues. CDR3 in amino acids: CASSINPRVTKQGEQFF. The CDR3 DNA follows: TGTGCCAGCAGTATCAACCCCAGGGTAACGAAACAGGGGGAGCAGTTCTTC.

The CDR3 DNA reads as TGCGCCAGCAGCTTGGCCCCCGGACAGATGTACTCTGGAAACACCATATATTTT. This encodes CASSLAPGQMYSGNTIYF. The chain employs TRBV5-1 and TRBJ1-3, with a possible D match to TRBD1 (6 bases). Trimming pared 0 bases from V and 0 bases from J, leaving 16 bases between. Germline V CDR1 and CDR2: SGHRS, YFSETQ. This CDR3 has 18 residues. Complete variable domain (other parts from reference TRBV5-1 and TRBJ1-3): KAGVTQTPRYLIKTRGQQVTLSCSPISGHRSVSWYQQTPGQGLQFLFEYFSETQRNKGNFPGRFSGRQFSNSRSEMNVSTLELGDSALYLCASSLAPGQMYSGNTIYFGEGSWLTVV.

The rearrangement joins TRBV27 to TRBJ2-3; 16 nucleotides match TRBD2. The CDR3 sequence is 18 residues long. CDR1 MNHEY and CDR2 SMNVEV come from the germline V gene (reference sequence). V lost 4 bases to trimming and J lost 1 base; unmatched junction nucleotides: 5. The chain's CDR3 is CASSSGLAGGRGTDTQYF. Written as DNA, the CDR3 is TGTGCCAGCAGTTCGGGACTAGCGGGAGGGAGGGGCACAGATACGCAGTATTTT.